This is a list of T cell receptor beta chains from one sample in a study of blood T cell repertoires in COVID-19. Sequencing was performed with immunoSEQ multiplex PCR; in TCRdb, only in-frame clones are kept and a portion is missing. The sample lists roughly 99,000 clones, 80% to 90% occurring once. The sequenced material came from peripheral blood. The receptors derive from a middle-aged man with COVID-19, enrolled during active disease. CDR3s include the opening cysteine and the closing phenylalanine or tryptophan. Each record gives: V gene, D gene, clone size, J gene, CDR3 protein, CDR3 DNA. A D gene is named only where the DNA matches it firmly. Clone size is given for some rows only: seen once, a few or many times, or a class if the clone is expanded.

V: TRBV19
D: .
size: .
J: TRBJ2-2
CDR3: CASSIIFGGRGGDGELFF
DNA: TGTGCCAGTAGTATAATCTTCGGGGGGCGAGGCGGGGACGGGGAGCTGTTTTTT

V: TRBV6-5
D: TRBD1
size: .
J: TRBJ2-7
CDR3: CASSTTGAYEQYF
DNA: TGTGCCAGCAGTACGACAGGGGCCTACGAGCAGTACTTC

V: TRBV5-3
D: .
size: .
J: TRBJ2-6
CDR3: CARSLAVDSTCSGANVLTF
DNA: TGTGCCAGAAGCTTGGCCGTGGACAGTACATGCTCTGGGGCCAACGTCCTGACTTTC

V: TRBV7-9
D: .
size: .
J: TRBJ2-3
CDR3: CASSPLGEPTDTQYF
DNA: TGTGCCAGCAGCCCACTCGGGGAGCCCACAGATACGCAGTATTTT

V: TRBV2
D: TRBD2
size: few
J: TRBJ2-2
CDR3: CASSVGSGGPVELFF
DNA: TGTGCCAGCAGTGTCGGTAGCGGGGGCCCCGTGGAGCTGTTTTTT

V: TRBV18
D: .
size: .
J: TRBJ1-6
CDR3: CASSPLTETNNSPLHF
DNA: TGTGCCAGCTCACCACTTACAGAAACGAATAATTCACCCCTCCACTTT

V: TRBV18
D: TRBD1
size: few
J: TRBJ1-4
CDR3: CASSGTGRNEKLFF
DNA: TGTGCCAGCTCTGGGACAGGGCGAAATGAAAAACTGTTTTTT

V: TRBV7-3
D: .
size: .
J: TRBJ2-5
CDR3: CASSPRPGETQYF
DNA: TGTGCCAGCAGCCCGAGACCGGGAGAGACCCAGTACTTC

V: TRBV6-6
D: TRBD1
size: .
J: TRBJ2-4
CDR3: CASSVDRVAKNIQYF
DNA: TGTGCCAGCAGTGTAGACAGGGTAGCCAAAAACATTCAGTACTTC

V: TRBV6-4
D: .
size: .
J: TRBJ1-5
CDR3: CASSAVVGRGQPQHF
DNA: TGTGCCAGCAGTGCCGTGGTGGGCCGGGGACAGCCCCAGCATTTT

V: TRBV11-2
D: .
size: .
J: TRBJ1-1
CDR3: CASNPGVKMNTEAFF
DNA: TGTGCCAGCAACCCAGGGGTCAAGATGAACACTGAAGCTTTCTTT